This record covers a single TCR beta chain. This entry belongs to a study of shared clonotypes between healthy human individuals. CD45RO negativity and positive selection for CCR7 defined naive CD8 cells, a population that excluded terminally differentiated effector memory CD45RA+ cells. All of the donors resided in Nashville, Tennessee, and each was a Caucasian adult. Only in-frame clones appear in the TCRdb table, and some are missing; sequencing was by immunoSEQ multiplex PCR. The sample records roughly 2 million clones, about 95% being singletons. This receptor was obtained from a man aged 18-30 years in good health. Sequencing was done on a sample of naive CD8+ T cells sorted from blood.

The CDR3 region is CASSLIAGMNTGELFF. CDR3 bases: TGTGCCAGCAGCTTGATAGCGGGGATGAACACCGGGGAGCTGTTTTTT. The chain has TRBV7-2 and TRBJ2-2; 8 bases line up with TRBD2. There are 16 residues in the CDR3. V shed 3 bases and J 1 base; nucleotides not matched to a gene: 4. CDR1 is SGHTA and CDR2 is FQGNSA in the germline V gene.